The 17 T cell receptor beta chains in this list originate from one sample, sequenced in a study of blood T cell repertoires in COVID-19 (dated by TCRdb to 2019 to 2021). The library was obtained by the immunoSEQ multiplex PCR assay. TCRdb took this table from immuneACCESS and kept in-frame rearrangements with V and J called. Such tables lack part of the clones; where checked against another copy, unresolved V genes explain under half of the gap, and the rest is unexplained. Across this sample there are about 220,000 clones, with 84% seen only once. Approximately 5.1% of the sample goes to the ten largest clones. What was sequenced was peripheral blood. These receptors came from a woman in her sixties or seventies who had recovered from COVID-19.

The DNA of the CDR3 is TGTGCCAGTACCCCGGGGGGGGGCGGCTATGGCTACACCTTC. Encoded protein: CASTPGGGGYGYTF. J is TRBJ1-2 and V is TRBV19; a possible D gene is TRBD1 (6 bases). The CDR3 has 14 residues. V gave up 7 bases and J gave up 4 bases, with 16 bases separating them. Germline CDR1 reads LNHDA; CDR2 reads SQIVND (reference sequence).

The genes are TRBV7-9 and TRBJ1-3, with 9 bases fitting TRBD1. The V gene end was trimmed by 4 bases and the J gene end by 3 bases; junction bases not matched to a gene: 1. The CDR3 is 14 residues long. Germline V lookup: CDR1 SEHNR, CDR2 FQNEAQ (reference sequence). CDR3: CASSWDRDGNTIYF. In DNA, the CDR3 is TGTGCCAGCAGCTGGGACAGGGATGGAAACACCATATATTTT.

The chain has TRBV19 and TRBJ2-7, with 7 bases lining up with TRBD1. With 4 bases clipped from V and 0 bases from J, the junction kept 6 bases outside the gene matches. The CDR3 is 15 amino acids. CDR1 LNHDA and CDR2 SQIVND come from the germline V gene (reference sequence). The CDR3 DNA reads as TGTGCCAGTAGTAGGGAGACAGGGAGCTCCTACGAGCAGTACTTC. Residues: CASSRETGSSYEQYF. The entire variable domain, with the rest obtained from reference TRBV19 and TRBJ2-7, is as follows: DGGITQSPKYLFRKEGQNVTLSCEQNLNHDAMYWYRQDPGQGLRLIYYSQIVNDFQKGDIAEGYSVSREKKESFPLTVTSAQKNPTAFYLCASSRETGSSYEQYFGPGTRLTVT.

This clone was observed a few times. CDR3 loop: CASSHGCLQGANGLETQYF. The CDR3 DNA reads TGCGCCAGCAGCCACGGTTGTTTGCAGGGGGCAAATGGTTTGGAGACCCAGTACTTC. V usage is TRBV23-1 and J usage is TRBJ2-5, with 8 bases identical to TRBD1. TRBV23-1 is known as an ORF, though its function is uncertain. This CDR3 contains 19 residues. V lost 6 bases, J lost 5 bases, and 23 bases stayed unmatched.

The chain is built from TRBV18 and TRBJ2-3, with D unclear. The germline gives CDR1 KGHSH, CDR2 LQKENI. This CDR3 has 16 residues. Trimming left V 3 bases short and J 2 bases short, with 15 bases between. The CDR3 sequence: CASSPLQPHPTDTQYF. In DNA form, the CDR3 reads TGTGCCAGCTCACCTTTACAGCCCCACCCCACAGATACGCAGTATTTT.

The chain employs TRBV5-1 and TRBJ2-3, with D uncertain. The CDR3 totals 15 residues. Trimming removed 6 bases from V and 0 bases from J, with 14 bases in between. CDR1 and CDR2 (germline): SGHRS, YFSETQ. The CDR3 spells CASNLVPASTDTQYF. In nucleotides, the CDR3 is TGCGCCAGCAACCTAGTGCCAGCTAGCACAGATACGCAGTATTTT.

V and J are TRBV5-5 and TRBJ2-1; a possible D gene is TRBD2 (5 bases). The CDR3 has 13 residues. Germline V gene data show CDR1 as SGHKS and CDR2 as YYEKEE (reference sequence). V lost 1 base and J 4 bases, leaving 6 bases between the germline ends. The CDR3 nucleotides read TGTGCCAGCAGCTTGCCGGGGTACAATGAGCAGTTCTTC. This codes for CASSLPGYNEQFF. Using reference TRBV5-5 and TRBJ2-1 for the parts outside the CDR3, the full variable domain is DAGVTQSPTHLIKTRGQQVTLRCSPISGHKSVSWYQQVLGQGPQFIFQYYEKEERGRGNFPDRFSARQFPNYSSELNVNALLLGDSALYLCASSLPGYNEQFFGPGTRLTVL.

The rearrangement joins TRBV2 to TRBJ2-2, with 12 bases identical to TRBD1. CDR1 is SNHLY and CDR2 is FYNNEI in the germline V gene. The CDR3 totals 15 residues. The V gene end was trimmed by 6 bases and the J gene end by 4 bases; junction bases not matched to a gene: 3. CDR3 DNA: TGTGCCAGCAGGCCGGGACAGGGGGCCACCGGGGAGCTGTTTTTT. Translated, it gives CASRPGQGATGELFF. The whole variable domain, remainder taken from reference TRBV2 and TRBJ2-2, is EPEVTQTPSHQVTQMGQEVILRCVPISNHLYFYWYRQILGQKVEFLVSFYNNEISEKSEIFDDQFSVERPDGSNFTLKIRSTKLEDSAMYFCASRPGQGATGELFFGEGSRLTVL.

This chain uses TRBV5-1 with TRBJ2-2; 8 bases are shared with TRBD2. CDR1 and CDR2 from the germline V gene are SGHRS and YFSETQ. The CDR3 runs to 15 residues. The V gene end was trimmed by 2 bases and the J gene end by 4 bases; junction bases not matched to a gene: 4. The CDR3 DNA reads TGCGCCAGCAGCTTCGCGGGGGGCGTCACCGGGGAGCTGTTTTTT. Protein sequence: CASSFAGGVTGELFF.

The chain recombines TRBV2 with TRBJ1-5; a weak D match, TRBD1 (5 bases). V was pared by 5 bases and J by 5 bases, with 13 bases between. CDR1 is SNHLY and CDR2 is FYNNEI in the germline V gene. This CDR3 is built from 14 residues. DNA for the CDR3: TGTGCCAGCAGTCTGACAGCAAAGGATCAGCCCCAGCATTTT. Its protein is CASSLTAKDQPQHF.

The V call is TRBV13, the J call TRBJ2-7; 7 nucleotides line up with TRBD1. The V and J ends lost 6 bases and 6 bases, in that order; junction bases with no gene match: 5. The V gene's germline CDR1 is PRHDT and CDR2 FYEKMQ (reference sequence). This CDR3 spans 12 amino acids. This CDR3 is CASSLQGFEQYF. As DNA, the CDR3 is TGTGCCAGCAGTCTACAGGGGTTCGAGCAGTACTTC.

The CDR3 region is CASLAGGRVTEAFF. For the CDR3, the DNA is TGTGCCTCGTTGGCGGGGGGGCGAGTCACTGAAGCTTTCTTT. The chain carries TRBV11-2 and TRBJ1-1, with D tentatively TRBD1 (6 bases). The V end was cut by 11 bases, the J end by 4 bases, with 20 bases between. The CDR3 consists of 14 residues. Germline CDR1 reads SGHAT; CDR2 reads FQNNGV.

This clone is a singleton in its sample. CDR3 sequence (DNA): TGTGCCAGTAGCCGGCAGGGGGCGGCGGGAAGTGCTTTCTTT. As protein: CASSRQGAAGSAFF. This chain links TRBV19 with TRBJ1-1; 8 positions match TRBD1. J gave up 11 bases and V 6 bases, and 14 bases lay outside the gene matches. Germline CDR1 and CDR2: LNHDA and SQIVND (reference sequence). The CDR3 contains 14 residues. The complete variable domain, with remaining parts taken from reference TRBV19 and TRBJ1-1, reads DGGITQSPKYLFRKEGQNVTLSCEQNLNHDAMYWYRQDPGQGLRLIYYSQIVNDFQKGDIAEGYSVSREKKESFPLTVTSAQKNPTAFYLCASSRQGAAGSAFFGQGTRLTVV.

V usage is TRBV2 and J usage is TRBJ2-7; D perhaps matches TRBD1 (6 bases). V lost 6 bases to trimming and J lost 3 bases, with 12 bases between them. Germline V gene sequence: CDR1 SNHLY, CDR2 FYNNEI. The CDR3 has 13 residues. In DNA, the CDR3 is TGTGCCAGCAGACAGGGTTTTAGCTACGAGCAGTACTTC. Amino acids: CASRQGFSYEQYF.

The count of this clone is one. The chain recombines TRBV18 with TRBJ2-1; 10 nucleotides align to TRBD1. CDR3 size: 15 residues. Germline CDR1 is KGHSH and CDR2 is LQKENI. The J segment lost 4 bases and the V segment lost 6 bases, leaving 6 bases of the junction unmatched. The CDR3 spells CASSPDRGPYNEQFF. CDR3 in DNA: TGTGCCAGCTCCCCCGACAGGGGGCCGTACAATGAGCAGTTCTTC.

As DNA, the CDR3 is TGTGCCAGCAGCTTAGGGCCGGGAAGCAATCAGCCCCAGCATTTT. This gives the protein CASSLGPGSNQPQHF. This chain uses TRBV7-2 with TRBJ1-5; D not resolved. CDR1 is SGHTA, CDR2 FQGNSA, per germline. The CDR3 is 15 amino acids. The V end was cut by 1 base, the J end by 1 base, with 8 bases between.

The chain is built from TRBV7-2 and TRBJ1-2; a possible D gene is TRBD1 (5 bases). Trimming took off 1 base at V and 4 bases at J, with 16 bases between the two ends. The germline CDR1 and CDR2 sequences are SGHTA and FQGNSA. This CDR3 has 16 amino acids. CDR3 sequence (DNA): TGTGCCAGCAGCTTAGTAGGGCCGACAGCCATCTATGGCTACACCTTC. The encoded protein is CASSLVGPTAIYGYTF. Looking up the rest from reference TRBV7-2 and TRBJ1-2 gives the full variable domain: GAGVSQSPSNKVTEKGKDVELRCDPISGHTALYWYRQSLGQGLEFLIYFQGNSAPDKSGLPSDRFSAERTGGSVSTLTIQRTQQEDSAVYLCASSLVGPTAIYGYTFGSGTRLTVV.